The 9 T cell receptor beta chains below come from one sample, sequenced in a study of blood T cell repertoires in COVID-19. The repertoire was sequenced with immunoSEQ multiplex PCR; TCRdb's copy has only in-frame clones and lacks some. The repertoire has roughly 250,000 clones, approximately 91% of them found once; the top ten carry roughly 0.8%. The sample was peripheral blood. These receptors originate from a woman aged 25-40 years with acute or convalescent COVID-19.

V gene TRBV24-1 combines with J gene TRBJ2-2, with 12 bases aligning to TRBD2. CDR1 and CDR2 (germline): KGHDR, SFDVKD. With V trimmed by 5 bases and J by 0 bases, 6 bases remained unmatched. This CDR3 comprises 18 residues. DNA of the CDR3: TGTGCCACCAGTGGTCCGACTAGCGGGGGCGCGAACACCGGGGAGCTGTTTTTT. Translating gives CATSGPTSGGANTGELFF.

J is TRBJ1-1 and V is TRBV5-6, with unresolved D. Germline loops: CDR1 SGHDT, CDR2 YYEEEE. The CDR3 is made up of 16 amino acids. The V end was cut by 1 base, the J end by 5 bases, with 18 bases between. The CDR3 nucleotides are TGTGCCAGCAGCTTGCGATACCTCGGCGGTAGAACTGAAGCTTTCTTT. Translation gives CASSLRYLGGRTEAFF.

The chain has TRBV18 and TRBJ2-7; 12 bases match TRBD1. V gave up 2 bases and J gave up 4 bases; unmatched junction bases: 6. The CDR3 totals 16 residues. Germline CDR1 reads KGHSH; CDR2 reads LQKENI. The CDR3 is CASSPTEGQGAYEQYF. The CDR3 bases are TGTGCCAGCTCACCAACTGAGGGACAGGGGGCTTACGAGCAGTACTTC.

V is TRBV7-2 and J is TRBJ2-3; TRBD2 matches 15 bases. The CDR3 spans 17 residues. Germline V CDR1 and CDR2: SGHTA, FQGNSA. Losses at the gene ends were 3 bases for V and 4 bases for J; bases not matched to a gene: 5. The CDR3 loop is CASSFRTSGRAADTQYF. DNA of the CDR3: TGTGCCAGCAGCTTCAGGACTAGCGGGAGGGCCGCAGATACGCAGTATTTT.

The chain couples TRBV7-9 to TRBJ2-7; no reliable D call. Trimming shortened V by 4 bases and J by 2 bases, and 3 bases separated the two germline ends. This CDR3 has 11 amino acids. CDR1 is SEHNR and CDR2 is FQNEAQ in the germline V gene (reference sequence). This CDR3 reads CASSYTYEQYF. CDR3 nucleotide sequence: TGTGCCAGCAGCTACACCTACGAGCAGTACTTC.

The CDR3 sequence: CASSEMGLKSRGNLWSYTF. In DNA form, the CDR3 reads TGTGCCAGTAGCGAAATGGGGTTGAAGAGCAGGGGCAATCTATGGAGCTACACCTTC. The chain links TRBV19 to TRBJ1-2; D might be TRBD1 (6 bases). Germline V lookup: CDR1 LNHDA, CDR2 SQIVND (reference sequence). V was trimmed by 6 bases and J by 9 bases, leaving 35 bases between them. This CDR3 has 19 amino acids.

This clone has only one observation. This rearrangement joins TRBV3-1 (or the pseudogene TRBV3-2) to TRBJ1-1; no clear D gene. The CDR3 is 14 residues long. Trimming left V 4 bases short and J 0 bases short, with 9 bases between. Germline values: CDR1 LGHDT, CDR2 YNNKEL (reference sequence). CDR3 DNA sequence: TGTGCCAGCAGCCTTCGAGGGCTGAACACTGAAGCTTTCTTT. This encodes CASSLRGLNTEAFF.

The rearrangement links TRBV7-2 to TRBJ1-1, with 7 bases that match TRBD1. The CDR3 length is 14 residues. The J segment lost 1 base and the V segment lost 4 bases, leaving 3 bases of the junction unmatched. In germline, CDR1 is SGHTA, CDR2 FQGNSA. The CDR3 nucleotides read TGTGCCAGCAGCTCTAGGACAGGGAACACTGAAGCTTTCTTT. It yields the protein CASSSRTGNTEAFF.

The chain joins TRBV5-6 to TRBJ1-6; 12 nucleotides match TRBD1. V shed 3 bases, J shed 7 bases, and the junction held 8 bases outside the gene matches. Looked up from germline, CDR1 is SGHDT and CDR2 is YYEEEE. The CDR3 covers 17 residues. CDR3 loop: CASSSEGQGARNSPLHF. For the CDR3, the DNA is TGTGCCAGCAGCTCAGAGGGACAGGGGGCGCGGAATTCACCCCTCCACTTT.